The T cell receptor beta chain under discussion was sequenced for a study of T cells expressing NK-cell markers. Study-wide background: Sequencing covered eight donors, seven HCMV-seropositive and one seronegative. General study findings and limits: Dominant NKG2C+ clonotypes accounted for roughly 1.0-7.0% of CD8+ T cells in about six donors. Once again these clonotypes came out on top in the CD3+CD56-NKG2C+ fraction of a handful of donors.

With regard to this clonotype: Its antigen is not identified.

TCR beta cDNA was generated via 5'RACE template switching incorporating UMIs. TCRdb re-called the 5' RACE reads; every CDR3 protein appears as one record, without DNA. The listing contains approximately 150,000 distinct CDR3 sequences. The CDR3 totals 16 residues. Germline V gives CDR1 SGHRS, CDR2 YFSETQ. The TCR originated in a man younger than 35 in good health. Sequenced sample: blood T cells: a sorted CD56 or NKG2C T cell subset, CD4+ or CD8+ T cells, or bulk PBMC T cells (not recorded which). This sequence joins TRBV5-1 and TRBJ2-5; the D gene TCRdb calls, TRBD1, cannot be checked with no DNA. The CDR3 reads CASSFRTGGAVETQYF.